The following is a T cell receptor beta chain sequence with its context. This specimen comes from a study of technical replicates of blood from a handful of donors. Here immunoSEQ multiplex PCR was the method, and the copy in TCRdb shows in-frame clones only, minus some. This sample carries tens of thousands of clones, 95% to 98% of them seen once, and the ten largest clones take 0.2% to 0.25%. This CDR3 contains 14 residues. The V and J ends lost 10 bases and 5 bases respectively, with 21 bases between them. CDR1 is SNHLY, CDR2 FYNNEI, per germline. The receptor's source is a human donor in good health. The specimen sequenced was T cells isolated from PBMCs. The chain recombines TRBV2 with TRBJ2-7, with D tentatively TRBD2 (6 bases). The CDR3 loop is CAIHELAGLNEQYF. CDR3 sequence (DNA): TGTGCCATCCATGAACTAGCAGGTTTAAACGAGCAGTACTTC.